This entry describes one T cell receptor beta chain. A junction end diverges from the germline sequence, so it may reflect a read error. This sample stems from a study of metastatic and nonmetastatic thyroid tumors. No treatment of any kind had been given to any patient before thyroid surgery. TCRdb called clones again from the PCR reads with MiXCR. This sample has 30,000 or so clones; 20% to 30% occur once, and the top ten carry about 2.4%. This sequence was found in a female donor with papillary thyroid cancer or a benign thyroid nodule (not recorded which). Some clones in this sample may be carry-over from other donors' samples. Input material: blood.

The CDR3 nucleotides read TGTGCCGGCAGCCCGGGGAGCTATGTCTACACCTTC. Translation gives CAGSPGSYVYTF. The V gene is TRBV28, the J gene TRBJ1-2; D not resolved. From germline, CDR1 is MDHEN and CDR2 SYDVKM. The CDR3 is 12 residues long.